A selection of T cell receptor beta chains follows, all from one sample in a study of blood T cell repertoires in COVID-19. TCRdb's table, derived via immunoSEQ multiplex PCR, lists solely in-frame clones and lacks some. Altogether about 50,000 clones are present, approximately 80% being singletons, with the ten largest covering approximately 8.2%. The sequenced sample was peripheral blood. The receptors were gathered from a man in his sixties with acute or convalescent COVID-19. CDR3s include the opening cysteine and the closing phenylalanine or tryptophan. D genes are given only for firm matches. Size tells how often a clone was seen (once, few, many) or the class of an expanded clone, and some rows leave it out.

abundance	d_gene	v_gene	j_gene	CDR3nt	CDR3aa
.	.	TRBV19	TRBJ2-1	TGTGCCAGTAGTATTACACCCTACAATGAGCAGTTCTTC	CASSITPYNEQFF
.	TRBD1	TRBV25-1	TRBJ2-1	TGTGCCAGCAGTGAATATCGGGCAGGGGGTAGGAATGAGCAGTTCTTC	CASSEYRAGGRNEQFF
.	TRBD1	TRBV5-1	TRBJ1-1	TGCGCCAGCAGCCTCAGAGGCCCCACACAGGGGTTGAACACTGAAGCTTTCTTT	CASSLRGPTQGLNTEAFF
.	.	TRBV19	TRBJ1-1	TGTGCCAGTAGTATGGACATTTCGAACACTGAAGCTTTCTTT	CASSMDISNTEAFF
.	.	TRBV7-2	TRBJ1-1	TGTGCCAGCAGCTCTCCTCTGAACACTGAAGCTTTCTTT	CASSSPLNTEAFF
.	TRBD1	TRBV14	TRBJ1-1	TGTGCCAGCAGCCTTACAGGGGCCACTGAAGCTTTCTTT	CASSLTGATEAFF
.	.	TRBV2	TRBJ2-1	TGTGCCAGCAGTGAAGCCCGGGATGAGCAGTTCTTC	CASSEARDEQFF
.	TRBD2	TRBV11-2	TRBJ2-1	TGTGCCAGTTGCATTCTAGCGGGGGGCTCCTACAATGAGCAGTTCTTC	CASCILAGGSYNEQFF
.	TRBD1	TRBV7-2	TRBJ2-1	TGTGCCAGCAGCCAATGGTGGACAGGGGGAAATGAGCAGTTCTTC	CASSQWWTGGNEQFF
.	TRBD1	TRBV6-2/TRBV6-3	TRBJ1-5	TGTGCCAGCAGTTACTTAGAGGGGGCGAGCAATCAGCCCCAGCATTTT	CASSYLEGASNQPQHF
.	.	TRBV7-8	TRBJ1-3	TGTGCCAGCAGCACGCAGGGGAAGGATGGAAACACCATATATTTT	CASSTQGKDGNTIYF
once	.	TRBV6-5	TRBJ1-2	TGTGCCAGCAGTCCCCCGCGCGGGATCGGATACACCTTC	CASSPPRGIGYTF
.	.	TRBV5-1	TRBJ2-5	TGCGCCAGCAGCAATGGACGCGAGGGTAAAGAGACCCAGTACTTC	CASSNGREGKETQYF
once	TRBD2	TRBV7-9	TRBJ2-1	TGTGCCAGCTTGCTAGCGGGGCGAAATGAGCAGTTCTTC	CASLLAGRNEQFF
.	TRBD1	TRBV5-5	TRBJ1-1	TGTGCCAGCAGCAGTCAAGGACAGGGAAACACTGAAGCTTTCTTT	CASSSQGQGNTEAFF
.	TRBD1	TRBV14	TRBJ1-1	TGTGCCAGCAGCCAACGGACAGGGGGCACTGAAGCTTTCTTT	CASSQRTGGTEAFF
.	TRBD1	TRBV5-8	TRBJ1-2	TGTGCCAGCAGGCCCGAGGGGGCTAGGTATGGCTACACCTTC	CASRPEGARYGYTF
.	TRBD1	TRBV2	TRBJ1-1	TGTGCCAGCGGGAGGACAGGGGGAAGGAACACTGAAGCTTTCTTT	CASGRTGGRNTEAFF
.	.	TRBV28	TRBJ2-7	TGTGCCAGCAGTCCCGCGGCAGGGCCATACGAGCAGTACTTC	CASSPAAGPYEQYF
few	.	TRBV30	TRBJ1-2	TGTGCCTGGAGTGTAATGAGGAACTATGGCTACACCTTC	CAWSVMRNYGYTF
.	.	TRBV27	TRBJ1-6	TGTGCCAGCAGTTTATCATTTAGGCAGGTCTCACCCCTCCACTTT	CASSLSFRQVSPLHF
.	TRBD1	TRBV12-5	TRBJ1-2	TGTGCTAGTGGTTTGGGGGACAGCTATGGCTACACCTTC	CASGLGDSYGYTF
.	.	TRBV24-1	TRBJ2-3	TGTGCCACCAGTGATGCAGAGGTTACAGATACGCAGTATTTT	CATSDAEVTDTQYF
.	.	TRBV10-1	TRBJ1-1	TGCGCCAGCAGTAGCGGACCGACTCGCACTGAAGCTTTCTTT	CASSSGPTRTEAFF
.	.	TRBV2	TRBJ2-1	TGTGCCAGCAGTCCCCAATCGACCGGGACTGGCGAGCAGTTCTTC	CASSPQSTGTGEQFF
.	TRBD1	TRBV2	TRBJ2-1	TGTGCCAGCAGGGGGACAGGGGACCTAATCTACAATGAGCAGTTCTTC	CASRGTGDLIYNEQFF
.	TRBD2	TRBV24-1	TRBJ2-1	TGTGCCACCAGTGACTCGGGACTAGCGGGGGGACGACTCTACAATGAGCAGTTCTTC	CATSDSGLAGGRLYNEQFF
once	TRBD1	TRBV28	TRBJ2-3	TGTGCCAGCAGCCAGACAGGGGTCGCCGCAGATACGCAGTATTTT	CASSQTGVAADTQYF
.	.	TRBV18	TRBJ2-5	TGTGCCAGCTCACCGAATGACGGGAACCAAGAGACCCAGTACTTC	CASSPNDGNQETQYF
.	.	TRBV5-4	TRBJ2-3	TGTGCCAGCAGCTTGTCTCCGGGTTCAGATACGCAGTATTTT	CASSLSPGSDTQYF
.	TRBD1	TRBV6-5	TRBJ2-7	TGTGCCAGCAGCGGGTCCGGGACAGGACGCTACGAGCAGTACTTC	CASSGSGTGRYEQYF
.	.	TRBV5-1	TRBJ2-1	TGCGCCAGCAGCTTTCAACTAGCTTACAATGAGCAGTTCTTC	CASSFQLAYNEQFF
.	.	TRBV3-1/TRBV3-2	TRBJ1-6	TGTGCCAGCAGCCAAGGATACAGACCACCCTCCTATAATTCACCCCTCCACTTT	CASSQGYRPPSYNSPLHF
.	TRBD1	TRBV10-3	TRBJ1-1	TGTGCCATCAGTGCCCCGGGACAGGGAGTTGCTGAAGCTTTCTTT	CAISAPGQGVAEAFF
.	.	TRBV5-5	TRBJ1-2	TGTGCCAGCAGCGCCTGGGGCAACCCCGCCGATGGCTACACCTTC	CASSAWGNPADGYTF
.	TRBD1	TRBV5-5	TRBJ2-7	TGTGCCAGCAGCTTGGTACAGGGGGAAGGTTACGAGCAGTACTTC	CASSLVQGEGYEQYF
.	.	TRBV10-2	TRBJ1-1	TGCGCCAGCAGTGAGCCCCCGACAGCGAACACTGAAGCTTTCTTT	CASSEPPTANTEAFF
.	.	TRBV5-6	TRBJ2-2	TGTGCCAGCAGCTTGCTACAGGGAACCCACACCGGGGAGCTGTTTTTT	CASSLLQGTHTGELFF
.	.	TRBV6-2/TRBV6-3	TRBJ2-5	TGTGCCAGCACCCCTGCGGCAGGGGTAGAGACCCAGTACTTC	CASTPAAGVETQYF
.	TRBD1	TRBV19	TRBJ1-2	TGTGCCAGTAGGATAACAGGGGGCGCGTCGGACTATGGCTACACCTTC	CASRITGGASDYGYTF
.	TRBD1	TRBV11-2	TRBJ1-2	TGTGCCAGTTCCAGGGGGGCTGGATTCCAGGGGTCGGACAACTATGGCTACACCTTC	CASSRGAGFQGSDNYGYTF
.	.	TRBV5-4	TRBJ2-2	TGTGCCAGCAGCTTGCTGGAGACCGGGGAGCTGTTTTTT	CASSLLETGELFF
.	TRBD1	TRBV7-6	TRBJ2-5	TGTGCCAGCAGCTTAGCTGTTTGGGGGACAGTCCAAGAGACCCAGTACTTC	CASSLAVWGTVQETQYF